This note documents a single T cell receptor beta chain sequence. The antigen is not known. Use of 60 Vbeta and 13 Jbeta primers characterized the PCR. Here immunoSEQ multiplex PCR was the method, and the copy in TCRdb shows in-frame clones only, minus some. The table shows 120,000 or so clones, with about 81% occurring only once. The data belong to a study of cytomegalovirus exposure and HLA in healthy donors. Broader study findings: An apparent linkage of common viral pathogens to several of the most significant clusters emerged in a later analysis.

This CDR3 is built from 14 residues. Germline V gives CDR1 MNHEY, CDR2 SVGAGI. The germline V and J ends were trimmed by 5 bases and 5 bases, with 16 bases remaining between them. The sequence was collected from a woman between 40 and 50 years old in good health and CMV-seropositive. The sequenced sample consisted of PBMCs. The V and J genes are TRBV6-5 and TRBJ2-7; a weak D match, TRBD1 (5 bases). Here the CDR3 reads CASSRGWGLNEQYF. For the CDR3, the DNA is TGTGCCAGCAGTCGAGGATGGGGCCTGAACGAGCAGTACTTC.